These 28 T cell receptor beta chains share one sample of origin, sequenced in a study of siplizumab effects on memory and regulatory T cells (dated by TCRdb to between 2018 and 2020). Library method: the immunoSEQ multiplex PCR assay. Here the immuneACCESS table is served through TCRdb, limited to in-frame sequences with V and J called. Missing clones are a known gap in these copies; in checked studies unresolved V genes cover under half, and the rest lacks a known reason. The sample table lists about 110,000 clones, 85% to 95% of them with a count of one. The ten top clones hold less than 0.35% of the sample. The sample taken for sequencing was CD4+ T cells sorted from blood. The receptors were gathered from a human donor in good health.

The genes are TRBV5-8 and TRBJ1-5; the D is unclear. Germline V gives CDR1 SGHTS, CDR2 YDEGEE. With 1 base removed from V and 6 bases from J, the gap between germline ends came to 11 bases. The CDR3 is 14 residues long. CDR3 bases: TGTGCCAGCAGCTTGAATTTAGCGGTTCAGCCCCAGCATTTT. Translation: CASSLNLAVQPQHF.

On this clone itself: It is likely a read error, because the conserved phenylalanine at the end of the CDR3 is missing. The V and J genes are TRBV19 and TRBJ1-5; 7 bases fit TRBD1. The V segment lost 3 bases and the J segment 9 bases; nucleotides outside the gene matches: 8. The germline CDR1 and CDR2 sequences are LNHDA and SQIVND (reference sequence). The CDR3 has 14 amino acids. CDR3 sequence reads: CASSMDTGVRPQHL. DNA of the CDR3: TGTGCCAGTAGTATGGACACAGGGGTCCGGCCCCAGCATCTT.

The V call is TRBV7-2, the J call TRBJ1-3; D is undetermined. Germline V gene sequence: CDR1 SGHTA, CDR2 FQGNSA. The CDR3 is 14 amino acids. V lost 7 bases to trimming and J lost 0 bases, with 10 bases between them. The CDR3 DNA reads TGTGCCAGCACCCCGTACCACTCTGGAAACACCATATATTTT. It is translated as CASTPYHSGNTIYF.

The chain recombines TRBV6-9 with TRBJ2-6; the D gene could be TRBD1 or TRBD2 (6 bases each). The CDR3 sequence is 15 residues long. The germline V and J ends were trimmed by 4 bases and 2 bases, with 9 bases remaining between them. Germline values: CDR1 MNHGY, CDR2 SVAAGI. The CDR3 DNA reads TGTGCCAGCAGTTCGGGGGCCACTGGGGCCAACGTCCTGACTTTC. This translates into CASSSGATGANVLTF.

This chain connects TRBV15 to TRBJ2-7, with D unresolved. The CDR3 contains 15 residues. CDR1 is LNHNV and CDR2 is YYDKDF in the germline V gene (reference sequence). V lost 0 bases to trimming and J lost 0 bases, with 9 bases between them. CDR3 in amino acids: CATSREVVPSYEQYF. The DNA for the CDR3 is TGTGCCACCAGCAGAGAAGTGGTACCCTCCTACGAGCAGTACTTC.

DNA for the CDR3: TGTGCCAGTAGTACAGGGGGCAAACCTTTTGACGAGCAGTACTTC. Protein: CASSTGGKPFDEQYF. The genes are TRBV19 and TRBJ2-7; 8 bases align to TRBD1. Trimming removed 4 bases from V and 5 bases from J; junction bases left unmatched: 10. The CDR3 sequence is 15 residues long. Germline CDR1 is LNHDA and CDR2 is SQIVND (reference sequence).

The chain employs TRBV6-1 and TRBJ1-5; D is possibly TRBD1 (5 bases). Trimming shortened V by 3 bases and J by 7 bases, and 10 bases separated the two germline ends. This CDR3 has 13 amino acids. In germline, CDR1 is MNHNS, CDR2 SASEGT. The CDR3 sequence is CASSETAGQPQHF. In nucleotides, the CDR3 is TGTGCCAGCAGTGAGACAGCTGGCCAGCCCCAGCATTTT.

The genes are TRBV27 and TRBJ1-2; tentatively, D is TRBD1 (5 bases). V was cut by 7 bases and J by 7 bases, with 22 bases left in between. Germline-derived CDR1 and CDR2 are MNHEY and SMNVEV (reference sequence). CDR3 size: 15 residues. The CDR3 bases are TGTGCCAGCACTCAAGGACGGGGGGGGTTGGGTGGCTACACCTTC. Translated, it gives CASTQGRGGLGGYTF.

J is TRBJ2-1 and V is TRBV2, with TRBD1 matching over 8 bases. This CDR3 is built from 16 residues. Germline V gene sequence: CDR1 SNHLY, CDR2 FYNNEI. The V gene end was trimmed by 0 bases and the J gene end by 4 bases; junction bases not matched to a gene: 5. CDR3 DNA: TGTGCCAGCAGTGAAGCGCCAGGGGGCTTTTACAATGAGCAGTTCTTC. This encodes CASSEAPGGFYNEQFF. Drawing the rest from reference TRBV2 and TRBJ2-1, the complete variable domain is EPEVTQTPSHQVTQMGQEVILRCVPISNHLYFYWYRQILGQKVEFLVSFYNNEISEKSEIFDDQFSVERPDGSNFTLKIRSTKLEDSAMYFCASSEAPGGFYNEQFFGPGTRLTVL.

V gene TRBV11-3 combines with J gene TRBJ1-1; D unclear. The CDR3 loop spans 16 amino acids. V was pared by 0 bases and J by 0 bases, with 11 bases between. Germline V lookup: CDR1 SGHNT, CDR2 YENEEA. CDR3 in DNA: TGTGCCAGCAGCTTAGATCTTCCCAGGATGAACACTGAAGCTTTCTTT. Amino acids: CASSLDLPRMNTEAFF.

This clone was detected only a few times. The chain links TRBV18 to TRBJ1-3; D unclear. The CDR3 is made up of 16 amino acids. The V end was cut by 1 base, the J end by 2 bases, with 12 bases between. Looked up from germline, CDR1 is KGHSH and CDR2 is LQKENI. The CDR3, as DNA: TGTGCCAGCTCACCACGTAGGACGGATACTGGAAACACCATATATTTT. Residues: CASSPRRTDTGNTIYF.

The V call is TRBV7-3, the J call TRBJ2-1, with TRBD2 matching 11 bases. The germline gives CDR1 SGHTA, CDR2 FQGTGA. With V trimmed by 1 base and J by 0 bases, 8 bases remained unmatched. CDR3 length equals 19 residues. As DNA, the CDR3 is TGTGCCAGCAGCTTAAACCCACGACTAGCGGGGAGCTCCTACAATGAGCAGTTCTTC. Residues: CASSLNPRLAGSSYNEQFF. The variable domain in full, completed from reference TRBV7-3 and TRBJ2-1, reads GAGVSQTPSNKVTEKGKYVELRCDPISGHTALYWYRQSLGQGPEFLIYFQGTGAADDSGLPNDRFFAVRPEGSVSTLKIQRTERGDSAVYLCASSLNPRLAGSSYNEQFFGPGTRLTVL.

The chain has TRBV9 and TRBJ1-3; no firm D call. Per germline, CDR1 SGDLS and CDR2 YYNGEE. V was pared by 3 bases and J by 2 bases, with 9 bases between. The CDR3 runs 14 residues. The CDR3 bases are TGTGCCAGCAGCGCCCGAGGGACTGGAAACACCATATATTTT. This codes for CASSARGTGNTIYF.

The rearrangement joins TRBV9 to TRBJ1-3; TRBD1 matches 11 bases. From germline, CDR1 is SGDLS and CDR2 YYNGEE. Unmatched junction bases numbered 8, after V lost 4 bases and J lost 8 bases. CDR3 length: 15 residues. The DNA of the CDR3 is TGTGCCAGCAGCCCAGGACAGGGGGCGGTTTACACCATATATTTT. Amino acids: CASSPGQGAVYTIYF.

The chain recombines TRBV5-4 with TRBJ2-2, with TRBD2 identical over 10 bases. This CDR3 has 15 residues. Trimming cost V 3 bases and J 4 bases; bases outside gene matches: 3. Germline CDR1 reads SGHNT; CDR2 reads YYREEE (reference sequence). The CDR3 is CASSWTSGRTGELFF. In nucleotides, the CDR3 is TGTGCCAGCAGCTGGACTAGCGGCCGCACCGGGGAGCTGTTTTTT.

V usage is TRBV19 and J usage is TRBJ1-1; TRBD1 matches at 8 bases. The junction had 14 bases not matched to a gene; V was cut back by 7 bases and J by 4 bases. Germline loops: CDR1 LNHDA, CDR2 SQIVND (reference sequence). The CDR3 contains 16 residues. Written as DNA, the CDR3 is TGTGCCAGTATGAGGGGGCAGGGGGCGATAGGCACTGAAGCTTTCTTT. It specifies CASMRGQGAIGTEAFF.

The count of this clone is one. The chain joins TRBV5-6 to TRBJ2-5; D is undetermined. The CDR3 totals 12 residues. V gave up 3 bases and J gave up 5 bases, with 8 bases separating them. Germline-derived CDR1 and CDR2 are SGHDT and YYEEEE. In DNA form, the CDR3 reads TGTGCCAGCAGCTCGCGCGGCGAGACCCAGTACTTC. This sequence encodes CASSSRGETQYF.

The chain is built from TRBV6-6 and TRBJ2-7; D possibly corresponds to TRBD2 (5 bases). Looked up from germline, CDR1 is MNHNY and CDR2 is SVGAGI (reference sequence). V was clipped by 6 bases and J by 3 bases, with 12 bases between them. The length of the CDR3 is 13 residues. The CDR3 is CASRSDSNYEQYF. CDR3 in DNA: TGTGCCAGCAGATCGGACTCAAACTACGAGCAGTACTTC.

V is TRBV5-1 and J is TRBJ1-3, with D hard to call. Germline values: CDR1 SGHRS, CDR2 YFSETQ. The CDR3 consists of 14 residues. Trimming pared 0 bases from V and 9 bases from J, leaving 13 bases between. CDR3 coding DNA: TGCGCCAGCAGCTTGGACAGAGATGTCGGCACCATATATTTT. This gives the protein CASSLDRDVGTIYF.

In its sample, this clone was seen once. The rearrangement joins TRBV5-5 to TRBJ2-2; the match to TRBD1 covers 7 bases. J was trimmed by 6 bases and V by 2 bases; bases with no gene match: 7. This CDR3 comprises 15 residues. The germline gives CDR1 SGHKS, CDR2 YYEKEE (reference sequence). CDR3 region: CASSFATGRAGELFF. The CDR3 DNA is TGTGCCAGCAGCTTCGCGACAGGGCGCGCCGGGGAGCTGTTTTTT.

The CDR3: CASSIQGANEQYF. In nucleotides, the CDR3 is TGTGCCAGCAGCATACAGGGGGCCAACGAGCAGTACTTC. The chain carries TRBV5-4 and TRBJ2-7; 9 bases agree with TRBD1. CDR1 is SGHNT and CDR2 is YYREEE in the germline V gene (reference sequence). This CDR3 region has 13 residues. V lost 4 bases to trimming and J lost 5 bases; unmatched junction nucleotides: 4.

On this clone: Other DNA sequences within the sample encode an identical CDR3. The CDR3 loop reads CASSLSGGSYNEQFF. The CDR3 DNA reads as TGTGCCAGCAGTTTGTCGGGGGGCTCCTACAATGAGCAGTTCTTC. V and J are TRBV7-3 and TRBJ2-1; the match to TRBD2 covers 7 bases. Per germline, CDR1 SGHTA and CDR2 FQGTGA. The CDR3 spans 15 residues. Unmatched junction bases numbered 5, after V lost 6 bases and J lost 0 bases.

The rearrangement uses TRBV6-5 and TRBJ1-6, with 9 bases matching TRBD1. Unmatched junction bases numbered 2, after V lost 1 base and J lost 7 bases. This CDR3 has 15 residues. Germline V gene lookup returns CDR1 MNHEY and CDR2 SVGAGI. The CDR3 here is CASSYWGQGNSPLHF. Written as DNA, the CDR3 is TGTGCCAGCAGTTACTGGGGACAGGGCAATTCACCCCTCCACTTT.

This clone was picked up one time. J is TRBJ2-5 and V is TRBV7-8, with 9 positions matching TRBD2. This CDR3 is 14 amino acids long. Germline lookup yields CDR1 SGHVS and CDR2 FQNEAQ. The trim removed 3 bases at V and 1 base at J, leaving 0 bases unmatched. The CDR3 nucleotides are TGTGCCAGCAGCTTGACTAGCGGCCAAGAGACCCAGTACTTC. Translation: CASSLTSGQETQYF.

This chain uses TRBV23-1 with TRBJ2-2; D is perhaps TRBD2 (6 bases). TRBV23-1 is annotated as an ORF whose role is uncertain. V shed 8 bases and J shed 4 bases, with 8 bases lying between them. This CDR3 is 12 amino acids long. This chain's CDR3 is CASRGSTGELFF. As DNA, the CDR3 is TGCGCCAGCCGGGGGTCCACCGGGGAGCTGTTTTTT.

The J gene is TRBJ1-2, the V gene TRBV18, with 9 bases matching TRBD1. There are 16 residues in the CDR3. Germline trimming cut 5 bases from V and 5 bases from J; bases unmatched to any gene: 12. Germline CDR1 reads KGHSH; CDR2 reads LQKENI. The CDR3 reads CASSTSPGQGSYGYTF. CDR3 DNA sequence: TGTGCCAGCTCAACCTCGCCGGGACAGGGTAGTTATGGCTACACCTTC.

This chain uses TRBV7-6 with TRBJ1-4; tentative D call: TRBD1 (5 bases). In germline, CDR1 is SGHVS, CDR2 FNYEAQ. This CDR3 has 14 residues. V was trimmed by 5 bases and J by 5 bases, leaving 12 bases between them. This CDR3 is CASSRGGTNEKLFF. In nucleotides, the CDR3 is TGTGCCAGCAGCCGGGGCGGTACCAATGAAAAACTGTTTTTT.

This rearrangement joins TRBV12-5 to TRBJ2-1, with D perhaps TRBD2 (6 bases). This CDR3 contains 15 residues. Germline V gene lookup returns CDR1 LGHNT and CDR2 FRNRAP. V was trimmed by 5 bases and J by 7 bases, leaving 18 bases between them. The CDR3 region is CASGPGTLLRNEQFF. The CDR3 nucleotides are TGTGCTAGTGGTCCCGGGACTTTACTCCGGAATGAGCAGTTCTTC.